This TCR beta chain was sequenced for a study of blood T cell repertoires in COVID-19 (dated by TCRdb to the early 2020s). In the study overall: Collaborator samples came from the United States, Italy and Spain and covered acute and convalescent phases of COVID-19. The prospective study material was composed of cDNA or gDNA derived from T cells, B-cell-depleted T cells, or PBMCs. The dataset comprised deeply sampled blood TCRbeta repertoires from subjects exposed to, actively infected with, or recovered from COVID-19. A freely available public database, intended as a resource for researchers studying the immune response to SARS-CoV-2, is where the repertoires were released. Samples were obtained from the ongoing ImmuneRACE study (first 160 participants) and from about 1,300 subjects provided by 6 global collaborators. A de-identified subject ID, COVID-19 status, age in years and sex were almost always included in the sample metadata. HLA class I and class II types, where available, came from metadata supplied by the sample provider rather than from assay-based typing.

Each collaborating institution followed its own protocols to collect whole blood in K2EDTA tubes. For TCRbeta analysis, collaborators shipped samples in one of three forms: frozen whole blood, isolated PBMCs, or DNA extracted from either of those sample types. TCRbeta CDR3 regions were amplified from genomic DNA using the immunoSEQ Assay, a bias-controlled multiplex PCR. On the study's bioinformatics: Within the assay, amplification of reference gene primers was used to estimate how many nucleated cells each sample contained. To quantify the absolute abundance of each unique TCRbeta CDR3 rearrangement, sequence reads were collapsed and filtered. For each sample, productive Simpson clonality was calculated by taking the square root of Simpson's diversity index across productive rearrangements. Not all clones reach the TCRdb copy of this immuneACCESS table, which keeps in-frame sequences only. Checked studies attribute under half of the gap to unresolved V genes and leave the rest unexplained. Clone size and the V and J calls come from that table; the DNA yielded D and trimming. The sample has 95,000 to 150,000 clones on record, about 74% of them singletons. The ten largest clones represent roughly 5.5% of the sample.

The V end gives up 0 bases and the J end 2 bases, leaving 4 bases in the junction not matched to a gene. From the cysteine up to the phenylalanine, the CDR3 has a length of 17 residues. This entry keeps only the CDR3 DNA: 51 bases, framed from base 1. Based on the germline V gene, the CDR1 and CDR2 sequences are SGDLS and YYNGEE. Beyond this particular receptor, the publication reports: Clinical and demographic metadata were provided uncurated, with the amount varying by source and participant.

Comment on this clone: Its antigen has not been determined. Base qualities are not at hand, and no much larger clone is one base apart.

The chain joins TRBV9 to TRBJ1-6, and 8 junction bases match TRBD1. The sequenced sample consisted of peripheral blood. This receptor was identified in a man between 60 and 75 years old with acute or convalescent COVID-19. CDR3 loop: CASSVGQGATYNSPLHF. DNA sequence: TGTGCCAGCAGCGTAGGCCAGGGGGCCACCTATAATTCACCCCTCCACTTT.